The 15 T cell receptor beta chains given below trace back to one sample, sequenced in a study of blood T cell repertoires in COVID-19 (dated by TCRdb to 2020 to 2021). The library relied on the immunoSEQ multiplex PCR assay. Not all clones reach the TCRdb copy of this immuneACCESS table, which keeps in-frame sequences only. Checked studies attribute under half of the gap to unresolved V genes and leave the rest unexplained. Here the sample has 350,000 to 550,000 clones; around 89% occur a single time. Jointly, the top ten make up 4.3% of the sample. Sequenced material: peripheral blood. The receptors were gathered from a woman between 25 and 40 years old with acute or convalescent COVID-19.

The rearrangement links TRBV24-1 to TRBJ2-1; TRBD2 is a possible D gene (6 bases). From germline, CDR1 is KGHDR and CDR2 SFDVKD. The CDR3 length is 15 residues. V was pared by 3 bases and J by 3 bases, with 11 bases between. The CDR3: CATSDVRGSYNEQFF. The CDR3 bases are TGTGCCACCAGTGATGTACGGGGGAGCTACAATGAGCAGTTCTTC.

This clone appeared once. The rearrangement links TRBV11-2 to TRBJ1-6; 9 nucleotides agree with TRBD1. V was clipped by 1 base and J by 9 bases; unmatched bases: 7. From germline, CDR1 is SGHAT and CDR2 FQNNGV. This CDR3 has 16 residues. The CDR3 reads CASSLGGQGLGSPLHF. In DNA form, the CDR3 reads TGTGCCAGCAGCTTAGGAGGACAGGGGTTGGGTTCACCCCTCCACTTT.

V gene TRBV27 combines with J gene TRBJ2-3; D not resolved. Deletions cut 2 bases from V and 3 bases from J, with 6 bases between. CDR1 is MNHEY, CDR2 SMNVEV, per germline (reference sequence). This CDR3 comprises 13 residues. The CDR3 DNA sequence: TGTGCCAGCAGTTTAGCACTGACAGATACGCAGTATTTT. Its protein product is CASSLALTDTQYF.

This chain connects TRBV6-5 to TRBJ2-7, with D possibly matching TRBD1 (6 bases). The CDR3 covers 14 residues. Germline CDR1 MNHEY, CDR2 SVGAGI. Trimming stripped 4 bases from V and 6 bases from J, with 16 bases between. CDR3 nucleotides: TGTGCCAGCAGTTCGTTGAGGGGGTCGGGCGAGCAGTACTTC. This sequence encodes CASSSLRGSGEQYF.

The rearrangement links TRBV5-6 to TRBJ2-2; D uncertain. Trimming took off 4 bases at V and 6 bases at J, with 10 bases between the two ends. The CDR3 runs 13 residues. Germline loops: CDR1 SGHDT, CDR2 YYEEEE. The CDR3 loop is CASSLGWPGELFF. The CDR3 region has the DNA TGTGCCAGCAGCCTAGGATGGCCCGGGGAGCTGTTTTTT. Full variable domain (outside the CDR3, taken from reference TRBV5-6 and TRBJ2-2): DAGVTQSPTHLIKTRGQQVTLRCSPKSGHDTVSWYQQALGQGPQFIFQYYEEEERQRGNFPDRFSGHQFPNYSSELNVNALLLGDSALYLCASSLGWPGELFFGEGSRLTVL.

The count of this clone is one. This rearrangement joins TRBV14 to TRBJ1-2; a possible D gene is TRBD1 (6 bases). V lost 2 bases and J lost 9, with 22 bases in between. The germline gives CDR1 SGHDN, CDR2 FVKESK. The CDR3 sequence is 16 residues long. The CDR3 DNA reads TGTGCCAGCAGCCAAACACCGGGACGGGGGGCCGGTAGCTACACCTTC. It codes for CASSQTPGRGAGSYTF.

The rearrangement uses TRBV27 and TRBJ2-4, with 7 bases fitting TRBD2. The length of the CDR3 is 15 residues. V lost 5 bases to trimming and J lost 6 bases; unmatched junction nucleotides: 10. Germline V gene sequence: CDR1 MNHEY, CDR2 SMNVEV (reference sequence). CDR3 nucleotides: TGTGCCAGCAGTCCTTGGGAGGGGCGAGGAAACATTCAGTACTTC. Translating gives CASSPWEGRGNIQYF.

The V call is TRBV19, the J call TRBJ2-1; D perhaps matches TRBD1 (5 bases). Trimming removed 3 bases from V and 7 bases from J, with 25 bases in between. Germline V gene lookup returns CDR1 LNHDA and CDR2 SQIVND (reference sequence). The CDR3 is 18 residues long. The CDR3 protein is CASSIGAPKGLLGNEQFF. The DNA of the CDR3 is TGTGCCAGTAGTATTGGGGCCCCCAAGGGTCTCTTAGGTAATGAGCAGTTCTTC.

This rearrangement joins TRBV5-4 to TRBJ1-2; tentative D call: TRBD1 (5 bases). The V gene's germline CDR1 is SGHNT and CDR2 YYREEE (reference sequence). CDR3 length equals 15 residues. V was cut by 6 bases and J by 1 base, with 16 bases left in between. The CDR3 DNA follows: TGTGCCAGCAAAACGCAGGGAGGTAGTAACTATGGCTACACCTTC. It encodes CASKTQGGSNYGYTF.

The gene calls are TRBV6-1 and TRBJ1-5; 8 bases match TRBD1. Trimming cost V 6 bases and J 5 bases; bases outside gene matches: 9. The CDR3 loop spans 15 amino acids. In germline, CDR1 is MNHNS, CDR2 SASEGT. The CDR3: CASRSGTGEHQPQHF. The CDR3 region has the DNA TGTGCCAGCAGATCAGGGACAGGAGAACATCAGCCCCAGCATTTT.

In its sample, this clone was seen once. In DNA, the CDR3 is TGTGCCAGCAGTTTTTCGGGGTTGATTCTAGAGACCCAGTACTTC. It encodes CASSFSGLILETQYF. The genes are TRBV28 and TRBJ2-5; maybe TRBD2 (5 bases). Trimming took off 3 bases at V and 4 bases at J, with 15 bases between the two ends. This CDR3 has 15 amino acids. Germline V gene lookup returns CDR1 MDHEN and CDR2 SYDVKM.

The rearrangement uses TRBV6-2 or TRBV6-3 and TRBJ2-1, with D maybe TRBD1 (5 bases). Germline CDR1 is MNHEY and CDR2 is SVGEGT. V was cut by 2 bases and J by 9 bases, with 8 bases left in between. This CDR3 has 12 residues. CDR3 protein: CASSYQQGEQFF. The CDR3 coding sequence is TGTGCCAGCAGTTACCAGCAGGGTGAGCAGTTCTTC.

The chain employs TRBV10-2 and TRBJ1-6, with D possibly TRBD1 on 5 matching bases. Germline CDR1 reads WSHSY; CDR2 reads SAAADI. The CDR3 is 15 residues long. V was trimmed by 3 bases and J by 5 bases, leaving 11 bases between them. The CDR3 region has the DNA TGCGCCAGCAGTGAAATTAGGGGCGATAATTCACCCCTCCACTTT. The encoded protein is CASSEIRGDNSPLHF.

CDR3 protein: CASSPRGGQANTEAFF. The CDR3 region has the DNA TGTGCCAGCAGCCCCCGAGGGGGACAGGCGAACACTGAAGCTTTCTTT. This chain links TRBV7-8 with TRBJ1-1; 8 nucleotides align to TRBD1. Germline V CDR1 and CDR2: SGHVS, FQNEAQ. CDR3 length: 16 residues. The V and J ends lost 5 bases and 1 base, in that order; junction bases with no gene match: 9.

CDR3 in amino acids: CATSVGGATDTQYF. CDR3 nucleotide sequence: TGTGCCACCAGTGTCGGGGGGGCAACAGATACGCAGTATTTT. The V call is TRBV24-1, the J call TRBJ2-3, with 8 positions matching TRBD2. The CDR3 runs to 14 residues. V was pared by 5 bases and J by 3 bases, with 3 bases of the junction left unmatched. Germline V gene data show CDR1 as KGHDR and CDR2 as SFDVKD.